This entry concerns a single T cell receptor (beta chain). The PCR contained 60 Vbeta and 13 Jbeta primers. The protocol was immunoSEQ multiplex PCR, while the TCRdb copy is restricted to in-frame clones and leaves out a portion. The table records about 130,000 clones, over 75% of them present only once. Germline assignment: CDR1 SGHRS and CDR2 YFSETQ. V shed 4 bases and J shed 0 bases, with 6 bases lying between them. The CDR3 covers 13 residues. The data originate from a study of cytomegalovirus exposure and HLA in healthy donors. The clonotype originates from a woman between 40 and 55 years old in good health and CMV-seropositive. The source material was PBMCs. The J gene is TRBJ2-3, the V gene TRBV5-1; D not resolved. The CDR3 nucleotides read TGCGCCAGCAGCGTAACTAGCACAGATACGCAGTATTTT. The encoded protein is CASSVTSTDTQYF.